Each of the 19 T cell receptor beta chains below was sequenced from the same sample in a study of blood T cell repertoires in COVID-19. Data came from immunoSEQ multiplex PCR; TCRdb stores just in-frame clones and leaves some out. The sample records around 80,000 clones, under 85% being singletons. Sample: peripheral blood. All receptors derive from a human donor in a cohort sampled during active COVID-19.

V gene TRBV11-2 combines with J gene TRBJ1-6; a weak D match, TRBD1 (6 bases). This CDR3 is built from 15 residues. Germline values: CDR1 SGHAT, CDR2 FQNNGV. V shed 5 bases and J shed 3 bases, with 11 bases lying between them. CDR3 DNA sequence: TGTGCCAGCAGCCTAGGACAGTTCTATAATTCACCCCTCCACTTT. It encodes CASSLGQFYNSPLHF.

The chain carries TRBV7-8 and TRBJ2-7; TRBD1 is a possible D gene (5 bases). V shed 0 bases and J shed 0 bases, with 9 bases lying between them. This CDR3 is built from 15 residues. CDR1 is SGHVS and CDR2 is FQNEAQ in the germline V gene. CDR3 sequence (DNA): TGTGCCAGCAGCTTAGCGGGCACAGGCTCCTACGAGCAGTACTTC. Protein sequence: CASSLAGTGSYEQYF.

The rearrangement uses TRBV3-1 (or the pseudogene TRBV3-2) and TRBJ1-3; D might be TRBD1 (5 bases). The germline gives CDR1 LGHDT, CDR2 YNNKEL (reference sequence). V gave up 3 bases and J gave up 0 bases, with 6 bases separating them. The CDR3 covers 14 residues. CDR3 loop: CASSHDSSGNTIYF. DNA of the CDR3: TGTGCCAGCAGCCACGACAGCTCTGGAAACACCATATATTTT.

J is TRBJ2-5 and V is TRBV4-1; the match to TRBD2 covers 11 bases. The CDR3 is 15 residues long. CDR1 and CDR2 (germline): MGHRA, YSYEKL. J was trimmed by 5 bases and V by 3 bases; bases with no gene match: 5. CDR3 protein: CASSHLAGGRETQYF. CDR3 nucleotide sequence: TGCGCCAGCAGCCATCTAGCGGGGGGTCGCGAGACCCAGTACTTC.

The chain is built from TRBV11-2 and TRBJ2-3; 11 nucleotides align to TRBD2. Unmatched junction bases numbered 5, after V lost 3 bases and J lost 3 bases. The CDR3 covers 16 residues. The germline V gene has CDR1 SGHAT and CDR2 FQNNGV. The CDR3 DNA is TGTGCCAGCAGCTTCTTAGCGGGGGGGCAGACAGATACGCAGTATTTT. Translation: CASSFLAGGQTDTQYF.

The table lists this clone with a count of one. This chain connects TRBV7-8 to TRBJ2-7; 8 nucleotides agree with TRBD1. The CDR3 covers 14 residues. After removal of 1 base from V and 6 bases from J, the junction contained 5 bases not matched to a gene. Germline V gene sequence: CDR1 SGHVS, CDR2 FQNEAQ. CDR3 amino acids: CASSLDRGCLEQYF. As DNA, the CDR3 is TGTGCCAGCAGCTTAGACAGGGGGTGCCTCGAGCAGTACTTC.

The chain uses TRBV7-2 and TRBJ1-5, with 9 nucleotides matching TRBD1. The CDR3 is 15 amino acids. The V segment lost 6 bases and the J segment 2 bases; nucleotides outside the gene matches: 5. Germline V gives CDR1 SGHTA, CDR2 FQGNSA. The CDR3 sequence: CASRTTGGGNQPQHF. The CDR3 DNA reads as TGTGCCAGCAGAACGACAGGGGGGGGCAATCAGCCCCAGCATTTT.

The chain is built from TRBV7-9 and TRBJ2-3; a possible D gene is TRBD1 (5 bases). Germline CDR1 SEHNR, CDR2 FQNEAQ (reference sequence). Trimming cost V 0 bases and J 4 bases, with 8 bases left between them. The CDR3 is 14 residues long. Here the CDR3 reads CASSLAQGPDTQYF. The CDR3 nucleotides read TGTGCCAGCAGCTTAGCGCAGGGCCCAGATACGCAGTATTTT.

The chain recombines TRBV7-3 with TRBJ1-3, with D possibly matching TRBD1 (5 bases). Per the germline V gene, CDR1 is SGHTA and CDR2 is FQGTGA. Trimming shortened V by 5 bases and J by 4 bases, and 9 bases separated the two germline ends. The CDR3 has 13 amino acids. CDR3 sequence reads: CASSQRGGNTIYF. The CDR3 region has the DNA TGTGCCAGCAGCCAACGGGGGGGAAACACCATATATTTT.

The V and J genes are TRBV5-1 and TRBJ2-3; the match to TRBD1 covers 8 bases. CDR1 and CDR2 from the germline V gene are SGHRS and YFSETQ. The CDR3 is made up of 18 amino acids. Unmatched junction bases numbered 18, after V lost 4 bases and J lost 5 bases. For the CDR3, the DNA is TGCGCCAGCAGCACGTTCTACGCCTTCAGGGGGCGCGGAGATACGCAGTATTTT. Translation gives CASSTFYAFRGRGDTQYF.

This clone was seen only once. Additional DNA sequences in this sample encode the identical CDR3. The V and J genes are TRBV18 and TRBJ2-1; 9 nucleotides match TRBD2. This CDR3 is built from 15 residues. The J segment lost 4 bases and the V segment lost 2 bases, leaving 3 bases of the junction unmatched. Germline values: CDR1 KGHSH, CDR2 LQKENI. CDR3 sequence (DNA): TGTGCCAGCTCACCAGCGGGGGGGCCGTACAATGAGCAGTTCTTC. Encoded protein: CASSPAGGPYNEQFF. Together with reference TRBV18 and TRBJ2-1, the CDR3 gives the full variable domain: NAGVMQNPRHLVRRRGQEARLRCSPMKGHSHVYWYRQLPEEGLKFMVYLQKENIIDESGMPKERFSAEFPKEGPSILRIQQVVRGDSAAYFCASSPAGGPYNEQFFGPGTRLTVL.

The chain links TRBV12-3 or TRBV12-4 to TRBJ1-2; TRBD1 might be the D (6 bases). CDR3 length: 12 residues. V gave up 2 bases and J gave up 8 bases, with 9 bases separating them. The CDR3 nucleotides are TGTGCCAGCAGTTTAACAGGGTACGGCTACACCTTC. Translation: CASSLTGYGYTF.

The chain has TRBV10-3 and TRBJ2-1, with TRBD2 matching 10 bases. CDR3 length equals 15 residues. Trimming at V came to 4 bases and at J to 6 bases, leaving 6 bases not matched to a gene. Per the germline V gene, CDR1 is ENHRY and CDR2 is SYGVKD. The CDR3 here is CAISVGVAGGNEQFF. The DNA for the CDR3 is TGTGCCATCAGTGTAGGAGTAGCGGGGGGCAATGAGCAGTTCTTC.

The CDR3 DNA reads as TGTGCCAGCAGTCGGAGGGGGCGCGGGGCCAACGTCCTGACTTTC. This codes for CASSRRGRGANVLTF. The rearrangement uses TRBV6-2 or TRBV6-3 and TRBJ2-6; tentative D call: TRBD1 (7 bases). V lost 5 bases and J lost 4, with 12 bases in between. CDR1 MNHEY and CDR2 SVGEGT come from the germline V gene. The CDR3 length is 15 residues.

The chain uses TRBV6-5 and TRBJ2-2, with 9 bases identical to TRBD1. After removal of 5 bases from V and 1 base from J, the junction contained 2 bases not matched to a gene. This CDR3 is built from 15 residues. CDR1 and CDR2 (germline): MNHEY, SVGAGI. CDR3 sequence: CASSRGQGNTGELFF. The DNA for the CDR3 is TGTGCCAGCAGTAGGGGACAGGGGAACACCGGGGAGCTGTTTTTT.

This chain connects TRBV9 to TRBJ1-3; maybe TRBD1 (5 bases). Germline CDR1 SGDLS, CDR2 YYNGEE. V gave up 1 base and J gave up 1 base, with 6 bases separating them. The CDR3 has 14 amino acids. CDR3 protein: CASSVQGSGNTIYF. The CDR3 DNA reads TGTGCCAGCAGCGTACAGGGTTCTGGAAACACCATATATTTT.

CDR3 in DNA: TGTGCCAGCAACCCAGGGGCATACGGGACTGAAGCTTTCTTT. Protein sequence: CASNPGAYGTEAFF. The V call is TRBV25-1, the J call TRBJ1-1, with a weak D call TRBD1 (6 bases). The CDR3 consists of 14 residues. V was pared by 7 bases and J by 5 bases, with 17 bases between. Germline V lookup: CDR1 MGHDK, CDR2 SYGVNS.

This clone came up once. This chain joins TRBV19 and TRBJ1-5; D is uncertain. Germline CDR1 is LNHDA and CDR2 is SQIVND (reference sequence). V was pared by 3 bases and J by 4 bases, with 7 bases between. This CDR3 is built from 13 residues. The CDR3 protein is CASSMGGNQPQHF. The DNA for the CDR3 is TGTGCCAGTAGTATGGGAGGGAATCAGCCCCAGCATTTT.

This chain links TRBV19 with TRBJ2-2; D not certain. From germline, CDR1 is LNHDA and CDR2 SQIVND (reference sequence). The V and J ends lost 4 bases and 4 bases respectively, with 10 bases between them. This CDR3 region has 14 residues. The CDR3 protein is CASSTLVATGELFF. CDR3 nucleotides: TGTGCCAGTAGTACTTTGGTGGCCACCGGGGAGCTGTTTTTT.